A single sample gave rise to the 9 T cell receptor beta chains below, sequenced in a study of T cells after yellow fever vaccination. Via MiXCR, TCRdb re-called the 5' RACE reads, giving one row per CDR3 protein. The sample yields 300,000 to 350,000 distinct CDR3 sequences, approximately 3.9% seen once. The starting material was PBMCs, obtained 5 days after the yellow fever booster vaccination. The receptors stem from a man between 18 and 29 years old who received the YFV17D yellow fever vaccine.

This clonotype was recorded many times. V and J are TRBV28 and TRBJ2-1; D gene unclear. The CDR3 extends over 13 amino acids. Germline-derived CDR1 and CDR2 are MDHEN and SYDVKM. V lost 2 bases to trimming and J lost 3 bases, with 5 bases between them. CDR3 amino acids: CASSLVGYNEQFF. CDR3 nucleotides: TGTGCCAGCAGTTTAGTCGGCTACAATGAGCAGTTCTTC.

This clonotype was recorded a few times. The V and J genes are TRBV15 and TRBJ2-1; D remains ambiguous. This CDR3 comprises 14 residues. Per germline, CDR1 LNHNV and CDR2 YYDKDF (reference sequence). Trimming removed 0 bases at V and 8 bases at J, with 11 bases between. The CDR3, as DNA: TGTGCCACCAGCAGAGAGGGCAGGTCCCATGAGCAGTTCTTC. This codes for CATSREGRSHEQFF.

This clonotype was observed a few times. The V gene is TRBV18, the J gene TRBJ2-7; D tentatively reads TRBD1 or TRBD2 (5 bases each). Trimming removed 2 bases from V and 3 bases from J, with 11 bases in between. The CDR3 sequence is 14 residues long. The V gene's germline CDR1 is KGHSH and CDR2 LQKENI. This CDR3 is CASSPNRDGYEQYF. As DNA, the CDR3 is TGTGCCAGCTCACCAAACCGGGACGGCTACGAGCAGTACTTC.

The V and J genes are TRBV20-1 and TRBJ2-2, with a tentative D call TRBD1 (5 bases). Germline V gene lookup returns CDR1 DFQATT and CDR2 SNEGSKA (reference sequence). Trimming pared 6 bases from V and 2 bases from J, leaving 13 bases between. CDR3 length: 14 amino acids. CDR3 nucleotide sequence: TGCAGTGCGAGGACACAACCCAACACCGGGGAGCTGTTTTTT. Translated: CSARTQPNTGELFF.

This clonotype has more than one count but fewer than ten. The V gene is TRBV29-1, the J gene TRBJ2-7; 10 bases agree with TRBD1. This CDR3 is built from 13 residues. Trimming took 6 bases from V and 3 from J; bases not matched to a gene: 5. Per germline, CDR1 SQVTM and CDR2 ANQGSEA. CDR3 DNA: TGCAGCGTACGGACAGGGGGTCACTACGAGCAGTACTTC. Translating gives CSVRTGGHYEQYF.

This clonotype appeared many times. The chain couples TRBV4-2 to TRBJ2-3; D is perhaps TRBD1 or TRBD2 (5 bases each). V was cut by 4 bases and J by 3 bases, with 11 bases left in between. The CDR3 is made up of 14 amino acids. Germline V CDR1 and CDR2: LGHNA, YNFKEQ. Written as DNA, the CDR3 is TGTGCCAGCAGCCGGGACGAAGGGACAGATACGCAGTATTTT. As protein: CASSRDEGTDTQYF.

The gene calls are TRBV24-1 and TRBJ2-7; no reliable D call. Looked up from germline, CDR1 is KGHDR and CDR2 is SFDVKD. V was cut by 5 bases and J by 5 bases, with 9 bases left in between. The CDR3 runs 12 residues. The CDR3 DNA is TGTGCCACCAGTGGAAATGGACACGAGCAGTACGTC. Protein sequence: CATSGNGHEQYV.

This clonotype has a count of ten or more. The rearrangement links TRBV4-2 to TRBJ1-1; D remains unclear. The germline CDR1 and CDR2 sequences are LGHNA and YNFKEQ. V lost 0 bases to trimming and J lost 8 bases, with 10 bases between them. CDR3 length equals 13 residues. Here the CDR3 reads CASSQDPRIEAFF. CDR3 sequence (DNA): TGTGCCAGCAGCCAAGATCCGCGGATCGAAGCTTTCTTT.

This clonotype showed up many times. The V and J genes are TRBV5-1 and TRBJ2-1; TRBD2 matches at 14 bases. The germline gives CDR1 SGHRS, CDR2 YFSETQ. The CDR3 is made up of 17 amino acids. J was trimmed by 6 bases and V by 4 bases; bases with no gene match: 9. CDR3 residues: CASSPGLAGGAINEQFF. The CDR3 region has the DNA TGCGCCAGCAGCCCAGGACTAGCGGGGGGCGCAATCAATGAGCAGTTCTTC.